The entry below describes one TCR beta chain. Its antigen is unknown. Primers: 60 Vbeta forward and 13 Jbeta reverse. Here immunoSEQ multiplex PCR was the method, and the copy in TCRdb shows in-frame clones only, minus some. Among 90,000 to 120,000 clones listed, roughly 87% were seen once. The sample originates from a study of cytomegalovirus exposure and HLA in healthy donors. Overall study context: Unique TCR beta sequences numbering over 100 million came from around 180 million T cells in an earlier analysis. Broader study findings: What TCR beta sequences reportedly achieved was accurate prediction of HLA-A and HLA-B alleles in most subjects.

CDR3 size: 15 residues. CDR1 and CDR2 (germline): SGDLS, YYNGEE. With V trimmed by 7 bases and J by 10 bases, 13 bases remained unmatched. The sequence derives from a man younger than 45 in good health and CMV-seropositive. The chain uses TRBV9 and TRBJ2-1; TRBD2 agrees at 11 bases. Material: PBMCs. The CDR3 sequence: CASGRVAGGPEEQFF. Here the CDR3 DNA reads TGTGCCAGCGGCCGGGTAGCGGGGGGGCCAGAGGAGCAGTTCTTC.